The clone carrying this T cell receptor (beta chain) was found many times. Its antigen is as yet unknown. The entry originates in a study of blood T cells in healthy people across ages. Healthy Caucasians from Russia aged about 6 to 90 served as donors. The germline V gene encodes CDR1 KGHSH and CDR2 LQKENI. The CDR3 has 13 amino acids. V dropped 2 bases and J dropped 7 bases, with 12 bases sitting between them. PCR was performed a second time for about 6 to 12 cycles using a sample-barcoded 5' primer and a J-beta primer mix. TCRdb reanalysed the 5' RACE reads using MiXCR and keeps one entry per CDR3 protein. The data hold about a million distinct CDR3 sequences, with around 54% observed a single time. Findings and limits, study-wide: Among long-lived donors, naive CD4+ cells were more numerous and diversity higher than in aged donors.

The TCR sequence derives from a woman aged 60 to 75 in good health. The material sequenced was blood. The rearrangement joins TRBV18 to TRBJ2-7; D is perhaps TRBD1 or TRBD2 (7 bases each). The CDR3 here is CASSPSQGGEQYF. DNA for the CDR3: TGTGCCAGCTCACCAAGCCAGGGGGGGGAGCAGTACTTC. Supplemented by reference TRBV18 and TRBJ2-7, the full variable domain reads NAGVMQNPRHLVRRRGQEARLRCSPMKGHSHVYWYRQLPEEGLKFMVYLQKENIIDESGMPKERFSAEFPKEGPSILRIQQVVRGDSAAYFCASSPSQGGEQYFGPGTRLTVT.